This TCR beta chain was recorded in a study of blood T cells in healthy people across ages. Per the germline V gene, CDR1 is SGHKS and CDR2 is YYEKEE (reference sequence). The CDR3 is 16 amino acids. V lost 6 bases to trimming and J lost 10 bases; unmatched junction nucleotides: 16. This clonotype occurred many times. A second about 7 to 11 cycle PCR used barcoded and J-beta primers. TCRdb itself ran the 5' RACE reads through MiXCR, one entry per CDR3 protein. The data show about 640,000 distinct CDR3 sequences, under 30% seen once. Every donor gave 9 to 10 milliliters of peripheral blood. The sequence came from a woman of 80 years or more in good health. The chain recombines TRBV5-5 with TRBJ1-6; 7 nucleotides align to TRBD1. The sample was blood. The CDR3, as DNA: TGTGCCAGCACGTTACAACAGGGGAGGTTGATATCACCCCTCCACTTT. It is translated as CASTLQQGRLISPLHF.